The source of this T cell receptor (beta chain) is a study of beta chain features in type 1 diabetes. General study points: A PCR bias possibly favoring shorter templates would apply equally to patients and controls.

Expressed TCRB transcripts were sequenced, since all the RNA that had been isolated was reverse transcribed. Produced via immunoSEQ multiplex PCR; TCRdb's table is partial and in-frame only. The sample records almost 350,000 clones, approximately 8.2% being singletons. The CDR3 has 15 residues. In its sample, this clone was seen a few times. Its target is unknown. The sample was central memory CD4+ T cells from blood. The receptor's source is a woman between 18 and 30 years old in good health. This chain links TRBV21-1 with TRBJ1-2. TRBV21-1 is a known pseudogene. Written as DNA, the CDR3 is TGTGCCAGCAGCAACCAGGGACCTCCGAGCTATGGCTACACCTTC. The encoded protein is CASSNQGPPSYGYTF.